These 8 T cell receptor beta chains share one sample of origin, sequenced in a study of blood T cell repertoires in COVID-19. Profiling relied on immunoSEQ multiplex PCR, and the TCRdb table lists in-frame clones only, not all of them. The repertoire consists of about 310,000 clones, with around 86% occurring once and the leading ten covering about 1.2%. The material sequenced was peripheral blood. The origin of the receptors is a man aged 65 to 79 with acute or convalescent COVID-19.

J is TRBJ1-2 and V is TRBV3-1 (or the pseudogene TRBV3-2); the D is unclear. V lost 1 base, J lost 4 bases, and 7 bases lay in between. This CDR3 is built from 13 residues. Germline lookup yields CDR1 LGHDT and CDR2 YNNKEL (reference sequence). CDR3 coding DNA: TGTGCCAGCAGCCAAGTCGTGAGCTATGGCTACACCTTC. It translates to CASSQVVSYGYTF.

The V gene is TRBV6-2 or TRBV6-3, the J gene TRBJ1-1, with a weak D call TRBD1 (6 bases). With 3 bases removed from V and 0 bases from J, the gap between germline ends came to 17 bases. The CDR3 contains 17 residues. Germline CDR1 is MNHEY and CDR2 is SVGEGT. The CDR3 loop is CASSYKRGAALNTEAFF. CDR3 coding DNA: TGTGCCAGCAGTTATAAGCGGGGGGCGGCCCTGAACACTGAAGCTTTCTTT.

This clone has just a few counts. This chain uses TRBV3-1 (or the pseudogene TRBV3-2) with TRBJ2-1, with a possible D match to TRBD2 (6 bases). The CDR3 totals 16 residues. Germline CDR1 reads LGHDT; CDR2 reads YNNKEL (reference sequence). The V gene lost 4 bases and the J gene lost 3 bases, with 16 bases spanning the gap. The CDR3 coding sequence is TGTGCCAGCAGCCCTTTTTCTGGCGGGATCTACAATGAGCAGTTCTTC. Encoded protein: CASSPFSGGIYNEQFF.

The genes are TRBV21-1 and TRBJ2-7; the D call of TRBD1 is as the table states it, not checked on the DNA. TRBV21-1 is a listed pseudogene. The CDR3 loop spans 19 amino acids. CDR3 nucleotides: TGTGCCAGCAGCTCAAACCGGGACAGCTCCTACCGAGGGTCCTACGAGCAGTACTTC. This gives the protein CASSSNRDSSYRGSYEQYF.

The V gene is TRBV28, the J gene TRBJ1-3; 7 nucleotides agree with TRBD1. The germline gives CDR1 MDHEN, CDR2 SYDVKM. J was trimmed by 4 bases and V by 5 bases; bases with no gene match: 8. The CDR3 covers 15 residues. The CDR3 DNA reads as TGTGCCAGCAGTCCGACAGGGTCGAAAGGAAACACCATATATTTT. Residues: CASSPTGSKGNTIYF.

This rearrangement joins TRBV3-1 (or the pseudogene TRBV3-2) to TRBJ1-2, with a possible D match to TRBD1 (5 bases). From germline, CDR1 is LGHDT and CDR2 YNNKEL (reference sequence). V was trimmed by 1 base and J by 8 bases, leaving 14 bases between them. The CDR3 has 14 residues. DNA of the CDR3: TGTGCCAGCAGCCAAGGGGGCAGATATTACGGCTACACCTTC. Encoded protein: CASSQGGRYYGYTF.

The DNA for the CDR3 is TGTGCCAGTAATGCGGGGCAAGCTAACTATGGCTACACCTTC. Amino acid sequence: CASNAGQANYGYTF. The chain combines TRBV19 with TRBJ1-2, with a weak D call TRBD1 (5 bases). CDR1 and CDR2 (germline): LNHDA, SQIVND (reference sequence). Trimming left V 7 bases short and J 0 bases short, with 12 bases between. CDR3 length equals 14 residues.

V is TRBV6-2 or TRBV6-3 and J is TRBJ1-5; maybe TRBD1 (5 bases). V lost 2 bases to trimming and J lost 6 bases, with 11 bases between them. Germline V lookup: CDR1 MNHEY, CDR2 SVGEGT. The CDR3 covers 14 residues. The CDR3 sequence is CASSYGGEAQPQHF. The CDR3 bases are TGTGCCAGCAGTTACGGGGGGGAGGCTCAGCCCCAGCATTTT.